This T cell receptor (beta chain) emerged from a study of T cell responses to AZD1222 COVID-19 vaccine. Sequenced by immunoSEQ multiplex PCR; TCRdb stores in-frame clones only, minus some. The repertoire holds tens of thousands of clones, around 90% seen once, with 22% in the top ten. V was shortened by 4 bases and J by 5 bases, with 17 bases between the two germline ends. CDR1 and CDR2 (germline): KGHSH, LQKENI. The CDR3 length is 15 residues. The V and J genes are TRBV18 and TRBJ2-5; D uncertain. This TCR came from an adult in good health. The material was peripheral blood, obtained on day 0 of AZD1222 vaccination. In DNA, the CDR3 is TGTGCCAGCTCACTCCGGCGGACCGCTGATGAGACCCAGTACTTC. Translated: CASSLRRTADETQYF.